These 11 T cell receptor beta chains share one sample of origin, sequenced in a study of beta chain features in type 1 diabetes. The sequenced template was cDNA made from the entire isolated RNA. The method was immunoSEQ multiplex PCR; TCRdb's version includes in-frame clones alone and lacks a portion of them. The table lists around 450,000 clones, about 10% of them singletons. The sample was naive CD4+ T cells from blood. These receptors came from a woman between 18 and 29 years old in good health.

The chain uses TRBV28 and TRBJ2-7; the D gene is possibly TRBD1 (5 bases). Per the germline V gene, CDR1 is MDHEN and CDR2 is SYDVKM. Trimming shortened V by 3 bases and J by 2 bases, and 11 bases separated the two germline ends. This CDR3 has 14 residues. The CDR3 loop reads CASSLGHGPYEQYV. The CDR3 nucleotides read TGTGCCAGCAGTTTGGGGCACGGGCCCTACGAGCAGTACGTC.

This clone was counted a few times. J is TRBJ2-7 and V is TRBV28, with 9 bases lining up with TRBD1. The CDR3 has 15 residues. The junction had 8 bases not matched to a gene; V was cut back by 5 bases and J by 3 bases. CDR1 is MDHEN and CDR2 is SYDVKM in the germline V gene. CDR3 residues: CASSPTGQGSYEQYV. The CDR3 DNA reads TGTGCCAGCAGTCCGACGGGACAGGGAAGCTACGAGCAGTACGTC.

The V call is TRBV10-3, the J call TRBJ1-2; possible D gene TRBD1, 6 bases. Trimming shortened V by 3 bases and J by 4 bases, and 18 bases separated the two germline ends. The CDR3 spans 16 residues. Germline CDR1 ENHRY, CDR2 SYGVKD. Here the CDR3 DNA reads TGTGCCATCAGTGACCCCCTCCGCACAGGGAGCTATGGCTACACCTTC. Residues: CAISDPLRTGSYGYTF.

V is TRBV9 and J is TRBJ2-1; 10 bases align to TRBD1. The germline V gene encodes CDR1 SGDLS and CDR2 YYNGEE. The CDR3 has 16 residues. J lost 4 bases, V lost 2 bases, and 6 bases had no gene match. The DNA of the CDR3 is TGTGCCAGCAGCGTTTCCGGGACAGGGGTATACAATGAGCAGTTCTTC. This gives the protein CASSVSGTGVYNEQFF.

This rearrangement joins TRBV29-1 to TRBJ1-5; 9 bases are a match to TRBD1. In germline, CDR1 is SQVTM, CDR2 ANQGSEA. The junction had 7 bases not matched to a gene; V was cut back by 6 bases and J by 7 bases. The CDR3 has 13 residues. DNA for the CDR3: TGCAGCGTCGCTGACAGGGGGTTACAGCCCCAGCATTTT. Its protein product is CSVADRGLQPQHF. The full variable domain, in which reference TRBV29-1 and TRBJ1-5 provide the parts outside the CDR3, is SAVISQKPSRDICQRGTSLTIQCQVDSQVTMMFWYRQQPGQSLTLIATANQGSEATYESGFVIDKFPISRPNLTFSTLTVSNMSPEDSSIYLCSVADRGLQPQHFGDGTRLSIL.

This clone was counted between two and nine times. The DNA for the CDR3 is TGTGCCATCAGCGGACAGAATAATTCACCCCTCCACTTT. Protein: CAISGQNNSPLHF. The J gene is TRBJ1-6, the V gene TRBV10-3; D may be TRBD1 (6 bases). CDR1 and CDR2 from the germline V gene are ENHRY and SYGVKD. There are 13 residues in the CDR3. The V end was cut by 6 bases, the J end by 5 bases, with 8 bases between.

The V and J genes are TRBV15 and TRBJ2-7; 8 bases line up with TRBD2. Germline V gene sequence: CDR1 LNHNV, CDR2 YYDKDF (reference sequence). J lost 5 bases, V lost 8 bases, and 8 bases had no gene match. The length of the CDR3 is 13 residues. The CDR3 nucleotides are TGTGCCACCTCCCCGGGGGGGGTCAACGAGCAGTACTTC. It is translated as CATSPGGVNEQYF. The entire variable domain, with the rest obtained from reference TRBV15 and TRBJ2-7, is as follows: DAMVIQNPRYQVTQFGKPVTLSCSQTLNHNVMYWYQQKSSQAPKLLFHYYDKDFNNEADTPDNFQSRRPNTSFCFLDIRSPGLGDTAMYLCATSPGGVNEQYFGPGTRLTVT.

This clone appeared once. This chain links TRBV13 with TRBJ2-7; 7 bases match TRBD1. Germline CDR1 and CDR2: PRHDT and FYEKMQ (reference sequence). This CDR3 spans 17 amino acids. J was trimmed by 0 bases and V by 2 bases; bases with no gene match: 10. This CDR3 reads CASSLILGGRSSYEQYF. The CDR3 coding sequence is TGTGCCAGCAGCTTAATACTAGGGGGCCGGAGCTCCTACGAGCAGTACTTC.

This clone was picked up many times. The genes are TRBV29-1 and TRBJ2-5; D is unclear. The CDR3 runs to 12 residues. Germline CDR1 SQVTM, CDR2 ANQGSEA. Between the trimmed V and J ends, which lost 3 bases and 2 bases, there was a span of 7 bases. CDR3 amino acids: CSVERQQETQYF. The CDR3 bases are TGCAGCGTTGAGAGGCAGCAAGAGACCCAGTACTTC.

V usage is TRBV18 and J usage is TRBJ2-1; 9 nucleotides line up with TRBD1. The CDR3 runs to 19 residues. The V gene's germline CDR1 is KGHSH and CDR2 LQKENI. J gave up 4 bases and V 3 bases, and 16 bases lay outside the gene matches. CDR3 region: CASSPQPGQGGPFYNEQFF. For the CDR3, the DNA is TGTGCCAGCTCACCCCAACCGGGACAGGGTGGACCTTTTTACAATGAGCAGTTCTTC.

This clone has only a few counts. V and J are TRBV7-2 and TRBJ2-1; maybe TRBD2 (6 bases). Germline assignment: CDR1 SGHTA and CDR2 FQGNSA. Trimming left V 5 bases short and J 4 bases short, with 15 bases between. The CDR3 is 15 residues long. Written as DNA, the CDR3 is TGTGCCAGCAGCCTGGATGGGGAGGATTACAATGAGCAGTTCTTC. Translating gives CASSLDGEDYNEQFF.